One and the same sample provided the 2 T cell receptor beta chains below, sequenced in a study of neoadjuvant nivolumab and ipilimumab in lung cancer. Some clones are missing from TCRdb's copy, which holds only in-frame ones; the method was immunoSEQ multiplex PCR. The sample contains some 2,600 clones, more than 80% of which appear only once. The source was tumor tissue, collected before neoadjuvant nivolumab, alone or with ipilimumab. The receptors stem from an adult with non-small cell lung cancer.

The CDR3 reads CASSLGSQTDTQYF. The CDR3, as DNA: TGCGCCAGCAGCTTGGGCAGTCAGACAGATACGCAGTATTTT. The chain has TRBV5-1 and TRBJ2-3; unclear D gene. Per the germline V gene, CDR1 is SGHRS and CDR2 is YFSETQ. The V gene lost 0 bases and the J gene lost 3 bases, with 8 bases spanning the gap. This CDR3 region has 14 residues. The whole variable domain, filled in from reference TRBV5-1 and TRBJ2-3, reads KAGVTQTPRYLIKTRGQQVTLSCSPISGHRSVSWYQQTPGQGLQFLFEYFSETQRNKGNFPGRFSGRQFSNSRSEMNVSTLELGDSALYLCASSLGSQTDTQYFGPGTRLTVL.

This clone is a singleton in its sample. The chain uses TRBV5-8 and TRBJ2-2, with unresolved D. Germline V gene lookup returns CDR1 SGHTS and CDR2 YDEGEE. Trimming took off 5 bases at V and 3 bases at J, with 2 bases between the two ends. The CDR3 consists of 11 residues. The CDR3 spells CASSYTGELFF. The CDR3 nucleotides read TGTGCCAGCAGTTACACCGGGGAGCTGTTTTTT.